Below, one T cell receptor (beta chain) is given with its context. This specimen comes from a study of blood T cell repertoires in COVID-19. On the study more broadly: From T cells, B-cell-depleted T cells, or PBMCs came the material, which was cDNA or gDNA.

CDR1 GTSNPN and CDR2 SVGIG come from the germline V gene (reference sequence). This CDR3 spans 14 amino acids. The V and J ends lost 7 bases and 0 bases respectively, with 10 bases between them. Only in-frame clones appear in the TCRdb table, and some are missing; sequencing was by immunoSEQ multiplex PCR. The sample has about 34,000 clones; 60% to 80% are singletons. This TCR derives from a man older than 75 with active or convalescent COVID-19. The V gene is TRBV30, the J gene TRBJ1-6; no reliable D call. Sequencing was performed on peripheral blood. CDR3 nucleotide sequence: TGTGCCTCAACTCGGAGCTCCTATAATTCACCCCTCCACTTT. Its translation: CASTRSSYNSPLHF.